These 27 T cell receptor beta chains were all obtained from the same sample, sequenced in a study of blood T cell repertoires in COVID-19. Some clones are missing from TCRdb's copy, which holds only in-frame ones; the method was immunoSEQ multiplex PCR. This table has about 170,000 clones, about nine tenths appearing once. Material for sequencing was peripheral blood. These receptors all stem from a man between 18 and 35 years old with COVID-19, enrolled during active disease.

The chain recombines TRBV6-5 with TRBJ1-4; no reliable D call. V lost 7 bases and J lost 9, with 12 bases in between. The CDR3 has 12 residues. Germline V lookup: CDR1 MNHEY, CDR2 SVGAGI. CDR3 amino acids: CASMDYHKKLFF. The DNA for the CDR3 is TGTGCCAGCATGGACTACCATAAAAAACTGTTTTTT.

In nucleotides, the CDR3 is TGTGCCAGCAGGGGAGCCCTAGAAAAACTGTTTTTT. It codes for CASRGALEKLFF. This chain uses TRBV2 with TRBJ1-4; no reliable D call. Per the germline V gene, CDR1 is SNHLY and CDR2 is FYNNEI. V was trimmed by 6 bases and J by 8 bases, leaving 10 bases between them. The CDR3 loop spans 12 amino acids. Combining the CDR3 with reference TRBV2 and TRBJ1-4 gives the whole variable domain EPEVTQTPSHQVTQMGQEVILRCVPISNHLYFYWYRQILGQKVEFLVSFYNNEISEKSEIFDDQFSVERPDGSNFTLKIRSTKLEDSAMYFCASRGALEKLFFGSGTQLSVL.

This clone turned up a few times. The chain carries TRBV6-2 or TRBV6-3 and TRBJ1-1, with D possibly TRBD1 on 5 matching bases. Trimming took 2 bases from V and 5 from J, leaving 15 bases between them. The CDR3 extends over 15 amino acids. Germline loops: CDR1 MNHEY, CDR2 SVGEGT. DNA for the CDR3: TGTGCCAGCAGTTACGTCCCGGGGAGGGGTACTGAAGCTTTCTTT. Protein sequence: CASSYVPGRGTEAFF.

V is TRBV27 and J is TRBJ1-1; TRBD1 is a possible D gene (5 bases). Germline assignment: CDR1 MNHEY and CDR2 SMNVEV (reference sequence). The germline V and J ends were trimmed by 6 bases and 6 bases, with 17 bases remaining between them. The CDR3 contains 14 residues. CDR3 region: CASSFQGIRAEAFF. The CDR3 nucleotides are TGTGCCAGCAGCTTCCAGGGTATCAGGGCTGAAGCTTTCTTT.

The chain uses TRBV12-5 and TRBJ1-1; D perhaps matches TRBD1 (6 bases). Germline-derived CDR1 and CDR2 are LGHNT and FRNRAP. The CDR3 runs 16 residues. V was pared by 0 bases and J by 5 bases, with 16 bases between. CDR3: CASGLVLLGGKTEAFF. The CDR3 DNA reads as TGTGCTAGTGGTTTGGTACTTCTAGGGGGAAAAACTGAAGCTTTCTTT.

The CDR3: CASSPPSSLAGIDEQYF. The CDR3 nucleotides read TGTGCCAGCTCACCACCGAGTTCGCTAGCGGGAATCGACGAGCAGTACTTC. The chain links TRBV18 to TRBJ2-7; 9 positions match TRBD2. V trimming: 0 bases; J trimming: 5 bases; junction bases outside the gene matches: 11. This CDR3 spans 17 amino acids. The germline CDR1 and CDR2 sequences are KGHSH and LQKENI.

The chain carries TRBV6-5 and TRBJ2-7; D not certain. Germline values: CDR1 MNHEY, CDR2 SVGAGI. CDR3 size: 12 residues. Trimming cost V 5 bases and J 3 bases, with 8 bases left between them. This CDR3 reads CASSPTGYEQYF. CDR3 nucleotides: TGTGCCAGCAGTCCGACGGGCTACGAGCAGTACTTC.

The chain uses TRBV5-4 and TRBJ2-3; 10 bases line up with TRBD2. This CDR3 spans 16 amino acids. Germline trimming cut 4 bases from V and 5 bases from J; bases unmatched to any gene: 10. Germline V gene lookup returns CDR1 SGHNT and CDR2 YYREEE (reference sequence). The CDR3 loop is CASSPGVAGGGDTQYF. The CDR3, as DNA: TGTGCCAGCAGCCCGGGGGTAGCGGGAGGAGGAGATACGCAGTATTTT.

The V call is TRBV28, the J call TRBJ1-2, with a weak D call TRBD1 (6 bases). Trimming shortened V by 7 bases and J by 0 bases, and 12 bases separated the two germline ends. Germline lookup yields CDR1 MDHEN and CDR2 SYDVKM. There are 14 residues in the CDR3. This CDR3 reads CASTPQGSNYGYTF. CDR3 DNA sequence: TGTGCCAGCACACCACAGGGCTCTAACTATGGCTACACCTTC.

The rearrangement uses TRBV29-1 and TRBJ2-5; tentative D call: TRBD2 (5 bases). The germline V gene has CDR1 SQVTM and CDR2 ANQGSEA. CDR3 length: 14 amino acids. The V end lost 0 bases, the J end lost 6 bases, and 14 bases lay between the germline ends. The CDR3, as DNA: TGCAGCGTTGAAGATCTAGCTAGGGCAAAGACCCAGTACTTC. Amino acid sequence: CSVEDLARAKTQYF. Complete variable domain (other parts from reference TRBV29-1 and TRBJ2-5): SAVISQKPSRDICQRGTSLTIQCQVDSQVTMMFWYRQQPGQSLTLIATANQGSEATYESGFVIDKFPISRPNLTFSTLTVSNMSPEDSSIYLCSVEDLARAKTQYFGPGTRLLVL.

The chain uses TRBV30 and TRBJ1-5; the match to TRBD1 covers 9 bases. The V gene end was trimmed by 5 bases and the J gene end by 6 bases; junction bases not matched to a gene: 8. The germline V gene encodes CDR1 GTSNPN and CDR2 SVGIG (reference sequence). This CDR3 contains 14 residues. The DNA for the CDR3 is TGTGCCTGGGAGACAGGGGGTCGCGGTCAGCCCCAGCATTTT. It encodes CAWETGGRGQPQHF.

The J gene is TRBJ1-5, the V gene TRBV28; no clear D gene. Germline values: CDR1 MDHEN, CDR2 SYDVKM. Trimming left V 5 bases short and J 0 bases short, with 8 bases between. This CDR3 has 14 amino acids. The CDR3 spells CASSHADSNQPQHF. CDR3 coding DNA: TGTGCCAGCAGTCATGCGGATAGCAATCAGCCCCAGCATTTT.

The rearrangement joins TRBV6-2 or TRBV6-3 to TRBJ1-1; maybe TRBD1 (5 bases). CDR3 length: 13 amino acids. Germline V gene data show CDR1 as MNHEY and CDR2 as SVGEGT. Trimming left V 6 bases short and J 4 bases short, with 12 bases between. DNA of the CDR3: TGTGCCAGCAGCCCGACAGATTTCACTGAAGCTTTCTTT. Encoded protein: CASSPTDFTEAFF.

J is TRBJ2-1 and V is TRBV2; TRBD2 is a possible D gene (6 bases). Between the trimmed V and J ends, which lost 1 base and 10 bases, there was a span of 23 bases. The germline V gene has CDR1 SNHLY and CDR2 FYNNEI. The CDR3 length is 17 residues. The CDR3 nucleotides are TGTGCCAGCAGTGAAGGGCGGGGATTAACTAGTGAATTCGAGCAGTTCTTC. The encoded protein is CASSEGRGLTSEFEQFF.

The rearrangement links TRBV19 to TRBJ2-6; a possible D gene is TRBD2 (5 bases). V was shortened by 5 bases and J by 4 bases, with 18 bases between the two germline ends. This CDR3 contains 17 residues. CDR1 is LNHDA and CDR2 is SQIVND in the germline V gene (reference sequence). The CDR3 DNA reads TGTGCCAGTAGTCCCGTTTTCTTGGAGGTAGGGGCCAACGTCCTGACTTTC. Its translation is CASSPVFLEVGANVLTF.

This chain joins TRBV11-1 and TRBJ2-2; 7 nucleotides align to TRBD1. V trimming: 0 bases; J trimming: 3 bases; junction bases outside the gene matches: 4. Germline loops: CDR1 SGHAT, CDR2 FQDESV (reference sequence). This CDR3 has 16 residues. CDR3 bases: TGTGCCAGCAGCTTAGCCCGAGGGGGCTACACCGGGGAGCTGTTTTTT. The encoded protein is CASSLARGGYTGELFF. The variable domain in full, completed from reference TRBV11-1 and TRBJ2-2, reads EAEVAQSPRYKITEKSQAVAFWCDPISGHATLYWYRQILGQGPELLVQFQDESVVDDSQLPKDRFSAERLKGVDSTLKIQPAELGDSAMYLCASSLARGGYTGELFFGEGSRLTVL.

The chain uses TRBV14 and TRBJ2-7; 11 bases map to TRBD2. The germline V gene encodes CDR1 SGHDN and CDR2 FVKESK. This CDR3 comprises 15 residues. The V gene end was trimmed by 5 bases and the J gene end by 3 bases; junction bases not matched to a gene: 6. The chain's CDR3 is CASSWGLAAFYEQYF. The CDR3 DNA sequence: TGTGCCAGCAGCTGGGGACTAGCGGCGTTCTACGAGCAGTACTTC.

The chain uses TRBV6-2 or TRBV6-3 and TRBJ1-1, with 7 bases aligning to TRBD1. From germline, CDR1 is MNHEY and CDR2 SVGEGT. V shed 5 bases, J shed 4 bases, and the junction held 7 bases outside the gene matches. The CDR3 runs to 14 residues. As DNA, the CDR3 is TGTGCCAGCAGTAGCAGACAGGGATCCACTGAAGCTTTCTTT. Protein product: CASSSRQGSTEAFF.

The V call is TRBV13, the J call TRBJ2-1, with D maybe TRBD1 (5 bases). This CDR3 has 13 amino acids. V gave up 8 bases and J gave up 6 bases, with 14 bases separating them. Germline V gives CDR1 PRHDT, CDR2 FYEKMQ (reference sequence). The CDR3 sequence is CASRPGRANEQFF. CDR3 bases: TGTGCCAGCCGCCCAGGCAGGGCCAATGAGCAGTTCTTC.

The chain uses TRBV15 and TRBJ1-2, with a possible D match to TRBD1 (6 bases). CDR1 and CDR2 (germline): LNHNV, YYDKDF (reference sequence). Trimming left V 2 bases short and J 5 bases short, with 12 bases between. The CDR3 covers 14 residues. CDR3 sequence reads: CATSRRSTGYGYTF. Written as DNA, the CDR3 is TGTGCCACCAGCAGACGCTCGACAGGATATGGCTACACCTTC.

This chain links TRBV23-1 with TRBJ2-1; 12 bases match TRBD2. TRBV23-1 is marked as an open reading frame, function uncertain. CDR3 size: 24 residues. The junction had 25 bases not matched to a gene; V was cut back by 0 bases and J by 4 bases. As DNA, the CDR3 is TGCGCCAGCAGTCAATCCCATGACGGACTAGCGGGGTTTCAGGACCCGAAATTTTACAATGAGCAGTTCTTC. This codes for CASSQSHDGLAGFQDPKFYNEQFF.

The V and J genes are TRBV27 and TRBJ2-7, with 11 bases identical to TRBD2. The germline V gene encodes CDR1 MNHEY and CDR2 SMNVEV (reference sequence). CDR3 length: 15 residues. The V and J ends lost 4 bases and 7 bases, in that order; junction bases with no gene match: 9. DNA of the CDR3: TGTGCCAGCAGTTCAATAGCGGGAGGGCCGTTGGAGCAGTACTTC. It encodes CASSSIAGGPLEQYF.

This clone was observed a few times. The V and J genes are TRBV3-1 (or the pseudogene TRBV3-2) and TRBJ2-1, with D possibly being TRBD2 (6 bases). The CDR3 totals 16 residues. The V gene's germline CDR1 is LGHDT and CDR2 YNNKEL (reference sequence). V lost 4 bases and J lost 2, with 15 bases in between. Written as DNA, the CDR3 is TGTGCCAGCAGCCCTTCCCTCCCTAGCGCCTACAATGAGCAGTTCTTC. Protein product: CASSPSLPSAYNEQFF.

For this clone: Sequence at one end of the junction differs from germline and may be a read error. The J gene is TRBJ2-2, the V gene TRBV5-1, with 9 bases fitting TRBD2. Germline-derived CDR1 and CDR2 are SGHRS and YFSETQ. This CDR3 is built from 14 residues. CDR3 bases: TGCGCCAGCTGCTTGGGACTAGCAATCGGGGAGCTGTTTTTT. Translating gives CASCLGLAIGELFF. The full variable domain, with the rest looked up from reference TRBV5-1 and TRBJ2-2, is KAGVTQTPRYLIKTRGQQVTLSCSPISGHRSVSWYQQTPGQGLQFLFEYFSETQRNKGNFPGRFSGRQFSNSRSEMNVSTLELGDSALYLCASCLGLAIGELFFGEGSRLTVL.

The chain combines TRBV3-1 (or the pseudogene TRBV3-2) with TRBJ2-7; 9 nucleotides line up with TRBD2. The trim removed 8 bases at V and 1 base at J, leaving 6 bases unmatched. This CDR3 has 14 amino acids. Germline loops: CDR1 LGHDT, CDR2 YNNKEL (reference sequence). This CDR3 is CASLGSGRSYEQYF. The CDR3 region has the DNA TGTGCCAGCCTAGGAAGCGGGAGGTCCTACGAGCAGTACTTC.

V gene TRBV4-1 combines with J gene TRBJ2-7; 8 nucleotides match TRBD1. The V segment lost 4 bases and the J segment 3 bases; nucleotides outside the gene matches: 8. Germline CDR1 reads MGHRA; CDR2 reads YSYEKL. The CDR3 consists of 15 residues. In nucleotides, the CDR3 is TGCGCCAGCAGCCCCTTCGGAACAGGGGGCTACGAGCAGTACTTC. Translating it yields CASSPFGTGGYEQYF.

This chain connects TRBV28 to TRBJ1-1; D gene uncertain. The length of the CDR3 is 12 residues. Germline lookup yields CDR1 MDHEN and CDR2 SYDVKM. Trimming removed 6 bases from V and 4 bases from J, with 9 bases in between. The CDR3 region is CASSPASTEAFF. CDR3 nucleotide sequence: TGTGCCAGCAGCCCTGCGAGCACTGAAGCTTTCTTT. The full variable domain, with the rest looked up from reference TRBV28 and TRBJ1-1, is DVKVTQSSRYLVKRTGEKVFLECVQDMDHENMFWYRQDPGLGLRLIYFSYDVKMKEKGDIPEGYSVSREKKERFSLILESASTNQTSMYLCASSPASTEAFFGQGTRLTVV.